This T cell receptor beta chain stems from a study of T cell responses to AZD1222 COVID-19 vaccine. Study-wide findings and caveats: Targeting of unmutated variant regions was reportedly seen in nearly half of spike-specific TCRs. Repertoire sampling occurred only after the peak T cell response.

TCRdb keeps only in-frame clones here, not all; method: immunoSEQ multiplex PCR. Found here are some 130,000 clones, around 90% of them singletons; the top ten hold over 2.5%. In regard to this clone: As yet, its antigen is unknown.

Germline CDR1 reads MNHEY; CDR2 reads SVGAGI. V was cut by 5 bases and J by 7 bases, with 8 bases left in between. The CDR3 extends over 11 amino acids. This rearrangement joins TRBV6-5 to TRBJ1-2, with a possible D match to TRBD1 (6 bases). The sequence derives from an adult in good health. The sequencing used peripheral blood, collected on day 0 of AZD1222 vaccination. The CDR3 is CASSTGSGYTF. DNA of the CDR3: TGTGCCAGCAGTACAGGGTCTGGCTACACCTTC.